The rows below give T cell receptor beta chains drawn from one sample of a study of preoperative IRX-2 immunotherapy in early breast cancer. Generated by immunoSEQ multiplex PCR, the TCRdb table keeps only in-frame clones and is missing some. The table lists 25,000 to 30,000 clones, 82% of them singletons, with less than 3.5% in the top ten. This sample was gathered from a patient treated with IRX-2 immunotherapy. Receptor source: a human donor with breast cancer. Each CDR3 is given with its conserved first and last residue. Fields, in order: D gene, V gene, J gene, clone size, CDR3 DNA, CDR3 protein. D genes are given only for firm matches. The size of a clone is reported for some rows only, either as once, few or many, or as a class for expanded clones.

D: TRBD1
V: TRBV6-8
J: TRBJ1-4
size: -
DNA: TGTGCCATCAGCCTGGACAGGGACGAAAAACTGTTTTTT
CDR3: CAISLDRDEKLFF

D: -
V: TRBV5-1
J: TRBJ2-1
size: -
DNA: TGCGCCAGCAGCTTGTCGTCAGGCTCCACTGAGCAGTTCTTC
CDR3: CASSLSSGSTEQFF

D: -
V: TRBV11-3
J: TRBJ1-1
size: -
DNA: TGTGCCAGCAGCCCCACCGACAGTCCCAACACTGAAGCTTTCTTT
CDR3: CASSPTDSPNTEAFF

D: -
V: TRBV11-3
J: TRBJ1-3
size: -
DNA: TGTGCCAGCAGAAGCCGGGACCCGATTTACACCATATATTTT
CDR3: CASRSRDPIYTIYF

D: TRBD2
V: TRBV6-8
J: TRBJ2-7
size: -
DNA: TGTGCCATCAGTATCGGGACTAGATCCTACGAGCAGTACTTC
CDR3: CAISIGTRSYEQYF

D: TRBD1
V: TRBV7-1
J: TRBJ1-5
size: -
DNA: TGTGCCAGCAGCTTGACAGGGGAAGTCGGTCAGCCCCAGCATTTT
CDR3: CASSLTGEVGQPQHF

D: -
V: TRBV11-3
J: TRBJ2-1
size: -
DNA: TGTGCCAGCAGCTTAGTAGCGGAGGCCAATGAGCAGTTCTTC
CDR3: CASSLVAEANEQFF

D: TRBD1
V: TRBV19
J: TRBJ1-2
size: once
DNA: TGTGCCAGTAGTATCGGCGACAGGGGTGACTATGGCTACACCTTC
CDR3: CASSIGDRGDYGYTF

D: TRBD1
V: TRBV23-1
J: TRBJ2-7
size: once
DNA: TGCGCCAGCAGCCTTCAGGGGGTTTCCTACGAGCAGTACTTC
CDR3: CASSLQGVSYEQYF

D: -
V: TRBV1
J: TRBJ2-1
size: -
DNA: TGCGCCAGCAGCCAAAGGGGCCCGTGGGGGAGGTTGAGCTACAATGAGCAGTTCTTC
CDR3: CASSQRGPWGRLSYNEQFF

D: TRBD2
V: TRBV6-8
J: TRBJ2-2
size: -
DNA: TGTGCCAGCATTCGACATCTTGGGAGGGCCCTTGCCGGGGAGCTGTTTTTT
CDR3: CASIRHLGRALAGELFF

D: TRBD1
V: TRBV18
J: TRBJ1-4
size: -
DNA: TGTGCCAGCTCACCACTCGCACAGGGGTTGAGGAAACTGTTTTTT
CDR3: CASSPLAQGLRKLFF

D: TRBD1
V: TRBV29-1
J: TRBJ2-2
size: -
DNA: TGCAGCGGAGGGACAGGGGCGAACACCGGGGAGCTGTTTTTT
CDR3: CSGGTGANTGELFF

D: -
V: TRBV19
J: TRBJ1-5
size: -
DNA: TGTGCCAGCGGTGCACAGGGCGCTTTCAGCAATCAGCCCCAGCATTTT
CDR3: CASGAQGAFSNQPQHF

D: -
V: TRBV11-3
J: TRBJ2-3
size: once
DNA: TGTGCCAGCAGCAAAGGCGGGAGTAGGACAGCAGATACGCAGTATTTT
CDR3: CASSKGGSRTADTQYF

D: -
V: TRBV11-3
J: TRBJ2-1
size: -
DNA: TGTGCCAGCAGCTTTATGTCGGGACTCAACAATGAGCAGTTCTTC
CDR3: CASSFMSGLNNEQFF

D: TRBD2
V: TRBV5-1
J: TRBJ2-7
size: -
DNA: TGCGCCAGCAGCTTGGGCCTCCGGGGCGACGGGAGGCCCTACGAGCAGTACTTC
CDR3: CASSLGLRGDGRPYEQYF

D: -
V: TRBV19
J: TRBJ1-2
size: few
DNA: TGTGCCAGTAGTAACGGGCGGACGGTAACTAACTATGGCTACACCTTC
CDR3: CASSNGRTVTNYGYTF

D: TRBD1
V: TRBV18
J: TRBJ1-2
size: -
DNA: TGTGCCAGCTCACAGGGGGCGCGAAATGGCTACACCTTC
CDR3: CASSQGARNGYTF

D: TRBD2
V: TRBV6-8
J: TRBJ2-7
size: -
DNA: TGTGCCAGCAGGAAGGTACGGGAGACAGCGGGAATATCCTACGAGCAGTACTTC
CDR3: CASRKVRETAGISYEQYF

D: TRBD1
V: TRBV18
J: TRBJ1-5
size: -
DNA: TGTGCCAGCTCACGGACAGGGGGCAATCAGCCCCAGCATTTT
CDR3: CASSRTGGNQPQHF

D: -
V: TRBV23-1
J: TRBJ1-1
size: once
DNA: TGCGCCAGCAGCTTCGGGGAGAACACTGAAGCTTTCTTT
CDR3: CASSFGENTEAFF

D: -
V: TRBV10-2
J: TRBJ2-1
size: -
DNA: TGCGCCAGCAACCCGGACAGTTACAATGAGCAGTTCTTC
CDR3: CASNPDSYNEQFF

D: TRBD2
V: TRBV11-3
J: TRBJ2-5
size: -
DNA: TGTGCCAGCAGCTTGGTAGCGGGGGTGGAGACCCAGTACTTC
CDR3: CASSLVAGVETQYF

D: -
V: TRBV30
J: TRBJ1-2
size: once
DNA: TGTGCCTGGGGCGGAGGGAAAGGCTACACCTTC
CDR3: CAWGGGKGYTF

D: TRBD2
V: TRBV11-3
J: TRBJ2-7
size: -
DNA: TGTGCCAGCAGCTTAGATTTTTTTGCGGGAGGACACTCCTACAAGCAGTACTTC
CDR3: CASSLDFFAGGHSYKQYF

D: -
V: TRBV6-8
J: TRBJ2-1
size: medium-sized
DNA: TGTGCCAGCAGTTACCTGGCCTCCTACAATGAGCAGTTCTTC
CDR3: CASSYLASYNEQFF

D: -
V: TRBV19
J: TRBJ1-2
size: -
DNA: TGTGCCAGTAGTATTACAGGGCGCTATGGCTACACCTTC
CDR3: CASSITGRYGYTF

D: -
V: TRBV6-8
J: TRBJ2-1
size: -
DNA: TGTGCCAGCAGGGGGGGGGCATACAATGAGCAGTTCTTC
CDR3: CASRGGAYNEQFF

D: -
V: TRBV11-3
J: TRBJ1-5
size: -
DNA: TGTGCCAGCAGCTTGGGGGGGGCAAATCAGCCCCAGCATTTT
CDR3: CASSLGGANQPQHF

D: TRBD1
V: TRBV11-3
J: TRBJ1-6
size: -
DNA: TGTGCCAGCAACTACAGGGGAATGGGATCACCCCTCCACTTT
CDR3: CASNYRGMGSPLHF

D: -
V: TRBV28
J: TRBJ1-1
size: -
DNA: TGTGCCAGCAGTTTTGCAGGGATGAACACTGAAGCTTTCTTT
CDR3: CASSFAGMNTEAFF

D: -
V: TRBV5-1
J: TRBJ2-3
size: -
DNA: TGCGCCAGCAGCCTCTTTGGCGGGGAGAGATCCCAGTATTTT
CDR3: CASSLFGGERSQYF

D: -
V: TRBV7-8
J: TRBJ1-2
size: -
DNA: TGTGCCAGCAGCCTTCCACAGGAGTATGGCTACACCTTC
CDR3: CASSLPQEYGYTF

D: TRBD1
V: TRBV28
J: TRBJ2-1
size: -
DNA: TGTGCCAGCAGTTATGGACAGGGGCGCCAGGAGCAGTTCTTC
CDR3: CASSYGQGRQEQFF

D: -
V: TRBV28
J: TRBJ2-1
size: -
DNA: TGTGCCAGCAGTTTCTATCCGTCCAATGAGCAGTTCTTC
CDR3: CASSFYPSNEQFF

D: -
V: TRBV11-3
J: TRBJ1-1
size: -
DNA: TGTGCCAGCAGCCAGATTGTGGACGGGACTGAAGCTTTCTTT
CDR3: CASSQIVDGTEAFF

D: -
V: TRBV18
J: TRBJ2-3
size: -
DNA: TGTGCCAGCTCACCACAATTGGGCACTAGCACAGATACGCAGTATTTT
CDR3: CASSPQLGTSTDTQYF

D: -
V: TRBV7-4
J: TRBJ2-2
size: -
DNA: TGTGCCAGCAGCTCGGGATACACCGGGGAGCTGTTTTTT
CDR3: CASSSGYTGELFF

D: TRBD1
V: TRBV19
J: TRBJ1-5
size: few
DNA: TGTGCCAGTGGGGACAGGGGTCGGTTCCAGCCCCAGCATTTT
CDR3: CASGDRGRFQPQHF

D: TRBD1
V: TRBV6-8
J: TRBJ2-7
size: -
DNA: TGTGCCAGCAGTACCCGGGACAGTCGCTACGAGCAGTACTTC
CDR3: CASSTRDSRYEQYF

D: TRBD2
V: TRBV11-3
J: TRBJ2-1
size: -
DNA: TGTGCCAGCAGCTTAGGTAGCGGGAGTGTGGATGAGCAGTTCTTC
CDR3: CASSLGSGSVDEQFF

D: -
V: TRBV5-1
J: TRBJ1-2
size: -
DNA: TGCGCCAGCAGCTTGGCCGGAGGGTTCGACTATGGCTACACCTTC
CDR3: CASSLAGGFDYGYTF

D: TRBD1
V: TRBV6-8
J: TRBJ1-1
size: once
DNA: TGTGCCAGCAGTTTCGCGACAGGGCAATTCACTGAAGCTTTCTTT
CDR3: CASSFATGQFTEAFF

D: -
V: TRBV19
J: TRBJ1-4
size: -
DNA: TGTGCCAGTAGTATTGTCGCGGAGGGAAAACTGTTTTTT
CDR3: CASSIVAEGKLFF

D: -
V: TRBV6-7
J: TRBJ2-7
size: -
DNA: TGTGCCAGCACTATGGCGGGAAGGGGTTTGGGCTACGAGCAGTACTTC
CDR3: CASTMAGRGLGYEQYF

D: -
V: TRBV11-3
J: TRBJ1-5
size: -
DNA: TGTGCCAGCAGCGCGCCCAGGGGTAGGAGCAATCAGCCCCAGCATTTT
CDR3: CASSAPRGRSNQPQHF

D: -
V: TRBV12-5
J: TRBJ1-5
size: few
DNA: TGTGCTAGTGGTTTGGTACCAGAGCCCCAGCATTTT
CDR3: CASGLVPEPQHF

D: -
V: TRBV6-8
J: TRBJ1-1
size: -
DNA: TGTGCCAGCAGTTACTCAACCGAAATCGGAGCTTTCTTT
CDR3: CASSYSTEIGAFF

D: -
V: TRBV19
J: TRBJ1-5
size: -
DNA: TGTGCCAGTAGTGCTAGGACAGCGGTTCAGCCCCAGCATTTT
CDR3: CASSARTAVQPQHF

D: -
V: TRBV7-6
J: TRBJ2-5
size: -
DNA: TGTGCCAGCAGCTTAGAGGCTAGCTTGGAGACCCAGTACTTC
CDR3: CASSLEASLETQYF

D: -
V: TRBV11-3
J: TRBJ2-2
size: few
DNA: TGTGCCAGCAGCTGGGGGGCGAACACCGGGGAGCTGTTTTTT
CDR3: CASSWGANTGELFF

D: -
V: TRBV6-8
J: TRBJ1-2
size: -
DNA: TGTGCCAGCATGGCGATACAGGGTTTCTATGGCTACACCTTC
CDR3: CASMAIQGFYGYTF

D: -
V: TRBV6-8
J: TRBJ1-5
size: once
DNA: TGTGCCAGCAGGCCCCATAGCAATCAGCCCCAGCATTTT
CDR3: CASRPHSNQPQHF

D: TRBD1
V: TRBV6-9
J: TRBJ1-1
size: once
DNA: TGTGCCAGCAGTTTCAGGACAGGCGACACTGAAGCTTTCTTT
CDR3: CASSFRTGDTEAFF

D: TRBD1
V: TRBV11-3
J: TRBJ1-5
size: -
DNA: TGTGCCAGCAGTTTACAGGGGGCGGGTCAGCCCCAGCATTTT
CDR3: CASSLQGAGQPQHF

D: -
V: TRBV28
J: TRBJ2-1
size: -
DNA: TGTGCCAGCAGCCCGGGACGGAGGGCCAATGAGCAGTTCTTC
CDR3: CASSPGRRANEQFF